Listed here is a single T cell receptor beta chain. Its matching antigen is unknown. This specimen comes from a study of cytomegalovirus exposure and HLA in healthy donors. Study observations and caveats: Later work found most CMV-associated TCR beta chains apparently HLA-restricted. The likely explanation for a cluster of highly shared sequence variants was sequencing artifact.

A multiplex PCR was run with 60 Vbeta primers and 13 Jbeta primers. Profiled with immunoSEQ multiplex PCR; TCRdb holds only in-frame clones, not every one. Among around 80,000 clones listed, roughly four fifths were seen once. CDR1 MNHEY and CDR2 SMNVEV come from the germline V gene (reference sequence). The CDR3 has 15 amino acids. Trimming removed 2 bases at V and 3 bases at J, with 11 bases between. The V and J genes are TRBV27 and TRBJ2-1; perhaps TRBD1 as D (5 bases). The receptor was derived from a man aged 35 to 55 in good health and CMV-seronegative. Sample: PBMCs. The chain's CDR3 is CASSLEAGRYNEQFF. The CDR3 DNA is TGTGCCAGCAGTTTAGAGGCAGGGCGCTACAATGAGCAGTTCTTC.